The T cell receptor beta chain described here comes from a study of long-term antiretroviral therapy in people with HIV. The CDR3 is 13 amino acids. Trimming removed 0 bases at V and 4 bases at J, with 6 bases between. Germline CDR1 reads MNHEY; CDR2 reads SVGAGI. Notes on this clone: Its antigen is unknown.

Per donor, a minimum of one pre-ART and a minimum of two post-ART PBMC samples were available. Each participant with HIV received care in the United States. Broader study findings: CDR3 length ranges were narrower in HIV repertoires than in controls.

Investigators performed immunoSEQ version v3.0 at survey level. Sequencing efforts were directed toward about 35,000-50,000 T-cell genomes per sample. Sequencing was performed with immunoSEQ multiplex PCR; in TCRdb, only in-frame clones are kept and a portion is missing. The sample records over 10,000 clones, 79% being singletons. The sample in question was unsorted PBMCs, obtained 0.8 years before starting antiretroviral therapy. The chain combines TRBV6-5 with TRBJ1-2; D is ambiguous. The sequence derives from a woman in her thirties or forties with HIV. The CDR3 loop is CASSYSVGYGYTF. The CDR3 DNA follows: TGTGCCAGCAGTTACTCCGTAGGCTATGGCTACACCTTC.